The rows below give T cell receptor beta chains drawn from one sample of a study of blood T cell repertoires in COVID-19. Profiled with immunoSEQ multiplex PCR; TCRdb holds only in-frame clones, not every one. The sample consists of about 200,000 clones, about 86% of them appearing once. Source material: PBMCs or T cells enriched from blood (not recorded which). Receptors were obtained from a woman aged 40 to 50 in a cohort exposed to, infected with or recovered from COVID-19 (not recorded which). CDR3s include the opening cysteine and the closing phenylalanine or tryptophan. D genes are given only for firm matches. Not every row has a clone size; where given, it reads once, few, many or a size class.

d_gene	v_gene	j_gene	abundance	CDR3nt	CDR3aa
TRBD1	TRBV30	TRBJ1-5	many	TGTGCCTGGAAAGGGACAGGGGGATATCAGCCCCAGCATTTT	CAWKGTGGYQPQHF
-	TRBV19	TRBJ1-1	once	TGTGCCAGTAGTACCCGGGACACCTTGAACACTGAAGCTTTCTTT	CASSTRDTLNTEAFF
-	TRBV15	TRBJ1-3	-	TGTGCCACCAGCAGGGCGGGGCAGCCATCCTCTGGAAACACCATATATTTT	CATSRAGQPSSGNTIYF
-	TRBV27	TRBJ2-7	-	TGTGCCAGCAGTTTTCGCGACAGGTCCTTAAGCTACGAGCAGTACTTC	CASSFRDRSLSYEQYF
-	TRBV19	TRBJ1-1	-	TGTGCCAGTAGGACAGGCCTGAGGGACACTGAAGCTTTCTTT	CASRTGLRDTEAFF
TRBD1	TRBV27	TRBJ2-7	-	TGTGCCAGCAGTTTATGGCAGGGGGCTGATGAGCAGTACTTC	CASSLWQGADEQYF
-	TRBV7-9	TRBJ2-2	-	TGTGCCAGCAGTCACTCCGGGACAAAGAACACCGGGGAGCTGTTTTTT	CASSHSGTKNTGELFF
-	TRBV7-9	TRBJ2-3	-	TGTGCCAGCAGCGCGTTCGTTGGGGGCGAGGATACGCAGTATTTT	CASSAFVGGEDTQYF
-	TRBV6-5	TRBJ2-1	-	TGTGCCAGCAGCCTTTCTAGGGGCTCCTACAATGAGCAGTTCTTC	CASSLSRGSYNEQFF
TRBD2	TRBV29-1	TRBJ2-1	-	TGCAGCGCCAGCGGGGGGTCCTACAATGAGCAGTTCTTC	CSASGGSYNEQFF
-	TRBV6-5	TRBJ1-5	-	TGTGCCAGCAGTTACGGGGGGGCCGGGAGCAATCAGCCCCAGCATTTT	CASSYGGAGSNQPQHF
TRBD1	TRBV4-1	TRBJ1-2	-	TGCGCCAGCAGCCAAGGTACAGGGGCTGGATATGGCTACACCTTC	CASSQGTGAGYGYTF
-	TRBV9	TRBJ1-6	-	TGTGCCAGCAGCGTAGGGAGTCAGGGGAATTCACCCCTCCACTTT	CASSVGSQGNSPLHF
-	TRBV19	TRBJ2-7	-	TGTGCCAGTAGCCCCGCACCGGGGTACGAGCAGTACTTC	CASSPAPGYEQYF
TRBD2	TRBV9	TRBJ2-2	-	TGTGCCAGCAGCTCCGGACTAGCGGGGGTCTACACCGGGGAGCTGTTTTTT	CASSSGLAGVYTGELFF
-	TRBV7-9	TRBJ2-4	few	TGTGCCAGCAGCCTTGAACAGGGTCGCAAAAACATTCAGTACTTC	CASSLEQGRKNIQYF
-	TRBV7-9	TRBJ1-2	-	TGTGCCAGCAGCTCCCCATATTCTCGAGGGAGGTATGGCTACACCTTC	CASSSPYSRGRYGYTF
-	TRBV19	TRBJ1-5	-	TGTGCCAGTAGCCCACAGGCAGGCAATCAGCCCCAGCATTTT	CASSPQAGNQPQHF
-	TRBV6-5	TRBJ1-1	few	TGTGCCAGCAGTTCCCCGTACCGGGACACCAACACTGAAGCTTTCTTT	CASSSPYRDTNTEAFF
TRBD2	TRBV7-7	TRBJ2-3	-	TGTGCCAGCAGCTTAGAAGCGGGGGGGATCACAGATACGCAGTATTTT	CASSLEAGGITDTQYF
TRBD2	TRBV19	TRBJ2-1	-	TGTGCCAGTAGTAGTCGGCTAGCGGGGGGCAATGAGCAGTTCTTC	CASSSRLAGGNEQFF
TRBD2	TRBV29-1	TRBJ2-1	-	TGCAGCGCGGACATACGGGGGGCCTACAATGAGCAGTTCTTC	CSADIRGAYNEQFF
TRBD1	TRBV3-1/TRBV3-2	TRBJ1-1	-	TGTGCCAGCGGAACCGGGACAGGCCGGGATTCGTTCTTT	CASGTGTGRDSFF
-	TRBV18	TRBJ1-1	-	TGTGCCAGCTCACCTGGAGAAGGAGACCGGATCCTGAACACTGAAGCTTTCTTT	CASSPGEGDRILNTEAFF
-	TRBV11-3	TRBJ1-1	once	TGTGCCAGCAGCCCCCGACTGGGAGGGCGGACTGAAGCTTTCTTT	CASSPRLGGRTEAFF
TRBD1	TRBV10-3	TRBJ2-7	-	TGTGCCATCAGTAGGGAACAGGGGCTGGCCTACGAGCAGTACTTC	CAISREQGLAYEQYF
TRBD1	TRBV5-1	TRBJ2-2	-	TGCGCCAGCAGCTTGGAGGGACAGACGAACACCGGGGAGCTGTTTTTT	CASSLEGQTNTGELFF
-	TRBV7-9	TRBJ1-1	-	TGTGCCAGCGGTATGCGGGGCAGCAAAAACACTGAAGCTTTCTTT	CASGMRGSKNTEAFF
-	TRBV27	TRBJ2-7	-	TGTGCCAGCATCAATACAGGGTCGGGGACCTACGAGCAGTACTTC	CASINTGSGTYEQYF
-	TRBV12-3/TRBV12-4	TRBJ1-1	once	TGTGCCAGCAGTTTAGCGACAGGTACTGAAGCTTTCTTT	CASSLATGTEAFF
-	TRBV27	TRBJ1-2	-	TGTGCCAGCAGTTTTTCCGGGGGAGGGGGGGACTATGGCTACACCTTC	CASSFSGGGGDYGYTF
-	TRBV7-9	TRBJ2-1	-	TGTGCCAGCAGCTTAATCGTCCATGAGCAGTTCTTC	CASSLIVHEQFF
TRBD2	TRBV5-6	TRBJ2-1	-	TGTGCCAGCAGCGCAGCGGGGGGGCCCGTCAATGAGCAGTTCTTC	CASSAAGGPVNEQFF
-	TRBV4-2	TRBJ1-4	-	TGTGCCAGCAGCCCCGGGACATTTGGAGGACGTGAAAAACTGTTTTTT	CASSPGTFGGREKLFF
TRBD2	TRBV10-2	TRBJ2-1	-	TGCGCCAGCAGCGAAGTACTAGCGGGGGCCCTCACTACCTACAATGAGCAGTTCTTC	CASSEVLAGALTTYNEQFF
TRBD1	TRBV19	TRBJ2-7	-	TGTGCCAGTAGTTTACCGGGACAGGGACGAAACGAGCAGTACTTC	CASSLPGQGRNEQYF
-	TRBV5-1	TRBJ2-7	once	TGCGCCAGCAGCTTAGAAGGGGTAACGTTTACCTACGAGCAGTACTTC	CASSLEGVTFTYEQYF
TRBD1	TRBV7-9	TRBJ1-6	once	TGTGCCAGCAGCTTATCCGACAGGGGAGTGCCACCCCTCCACTTT	CASSLSDRGVPPLHF
TRBD2	TRBV7-9	TRBJ2-7	-	TGTGCCAGCAGCTCAAGCGGGAGGGGAGTAGACGAGCAGTACTTC	CASSSSGRGVDEQYF
TRBD1	TRBV11-3	TRBJ2-3	-	TGTGCCAGCAGCTTAGACGTGAGGACAGGGGGCGCCGCAGATACGCAGTATTTT	CASSLDVRTGGAADTQYF
TRBD1	TRBV29-1	TRBJ1-2	-	TGCAGCGTTGAACTACAGGGGGCTATAGGCTATGGCTACACCTTC	CSVELQGAIGYGYTF
-	TRBV29-1	TRBJ1-5	-	TGCAGCGCAGCGGTCGGAAATAGCAATCAGCCCCAGCATTTT	CSAAVGNSNQPQHF
TRBD2	TRBV3-1/TRBV3-2	TRBJ2-7	few	TGTGCCAGCAGCCGAAGTTTGCTAGCGGGACTCTACGAGCAGTACTTC	CASSRSLLAGLYEQYF
-	TRBV7-6	TRBJ1-4	-	TGTGCCAGCAGCTCCCGCGGGGGGATGGAAAAACTGTTTTTT	CASSSRGGMEKLFF
-	TRBV4-1	TRBJ2-7	-	TGCGCCAGCAGCCAAGCAAAACTCTACTCCTACGAGCAGTACTTC	CASSQAKLYSYEQYF
TRBD1	TRBV4-1	TRBJ1-1	-	TGCGCCAGCAGCCGGGACAGTGGGACTGAAGCTTTCTTT	CASSRDSGTEAFF
-	TRBV10-3	TRBJ1-5	-	TGTGCCACCCAGGACACTTTACTTAGCAATCAGCCCCAGCATTTT	CATQDTLLSNQPQHF
-	TRBV25-1	TRBJ2-7	-	TGTGCCAGCTCCCTATCCTACGAGCAGTACTTC	CASSLSYEQYF
-	TRBV19	TRBJ1-1	-	TGTGCCAGTAGCCCCTCGGGATGGACTGAAGCTTTCTTT	CASSPSGWTEAFF
-	TRBV7-2	TRBJ1-3	-	TGTGCCAGCAGTCTCGCCGGGTCTGGAAACACCATATATTTT	CASSLAGSGNTIYF
-	TRBV27	TRBJ1-5	-	TGTGCCAGCAGTTTATATCAGGTCAATCAGCCCCAGCATTTT	CASSLYQVNQPQHF
TRBD2	TRBV28	TRBJ2-7	-	TGTGCCACCGAGGACGTAGCGGGCTACGAGCAGTACTTC	CATEDVAGYEQYF
TRBD1	TRBV6-5	TRBJ2-1	-	TGTGCCAGCAGAAGCACCGGGACAGGGGGCAATGAGCAGTTCTTC	CASRSTGTGGNEQFF
-	TRBV20-1	TRBJ2-7	-	TGCAGTGCTAGACTAGAGTACGAGCAGTACTTC	CSARLEYEQYF
-	TRBV2	TRBJ1-4	-	TGTGCCAGCAGCTCAGGGGCCTTTAATGAAAAACTGTTTTTT	CASSSGAFNEKLFF